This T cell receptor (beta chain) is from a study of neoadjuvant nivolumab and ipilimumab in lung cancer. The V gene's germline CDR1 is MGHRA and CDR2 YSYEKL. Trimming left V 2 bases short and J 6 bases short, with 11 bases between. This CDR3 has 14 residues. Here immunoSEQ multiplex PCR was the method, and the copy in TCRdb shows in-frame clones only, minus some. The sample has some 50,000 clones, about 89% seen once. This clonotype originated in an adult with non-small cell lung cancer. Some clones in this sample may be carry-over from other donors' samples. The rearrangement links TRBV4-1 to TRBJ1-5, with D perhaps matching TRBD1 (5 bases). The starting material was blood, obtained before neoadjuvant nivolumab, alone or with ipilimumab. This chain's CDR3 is CASSQQGSIQPQHF. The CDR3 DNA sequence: TGCGCCAGCAGCCAACAGGGATCCATTCAGCCCCAGCATTTT.